This T cell receptor (beta chain) originates from a study of CD8+CD57+ T cells in acquired aplastic anemia (dated by TCRdb to 2017 to 2018). About the full investigation: Extracted DNA from sorted CD4+ and CD8+ cells averaged around 3.3 ug, ranging from roughly 0.2 to 30 ug. A CD8+CD57+ expansion meant a frequency higher than the mean frequency seen in healthy subjects.

What the work shows at the level of the full study, not this receptor alone: Roughly 30 CD8+ CDR3 sequences were found to be shared between patients and controls, but these sequences appeared to be highly expressed in patients and within the immunodominant clones of the patients. Patients and healthy controls showed no significant difference in CD8+ Simpson's diversity (P=0.060).

Patients chosen for sequencing had shown expansion of CD8+CD57+ cells by flow cytometry. All patients had severe acquired aplastic anemia diagnosed by International Study of Aplastic Anemia and Agranulocytosis and Camitta criteria. At the time blood was sampled, none of the patients had received any therapy. In this study, sorted CD4+ and CD8+ T cells from the blood of healthy subjects and of severe aplastic anemia patients had their TCR repertoires deep-sequenced. In the USA, patient enrollment took place under clinicaltrials.gov protocols 00001620, 01623167, 00001397, 00071045, 00081523 and 00961064. Ficoll-Paque density gradient centrifugation was used to isolate peripheral blood mononuclear cells. CD4+ and CD8+ T cells were sorted by FACS or magnetic beads before DNA extraction. V loses 7 bases at its end and J loses 8 bases; junction bases beyond the gene matches: 6. Its CDR3 holds 12 amino acids, cysteine through phenylalanine. Solely the CDR3 DNA is kept, with 36 bases framed from the first base. Sequences SGDLS (CDR1) and YYNGEE (CDR2) are obtained from the germline V gene.

Profiling of TCR beta VDJ combinations and CDR3 sequences used genomic DNA as the template. TCR repertoire sequencing was run on an Illumina HiSeq 2000. For the original study's pipeline: TRBV/TRBJ rearrangement plots, CDR3 size and DJ length profiles, and Simpson's diversity index were used to evaluate the repertoires. The immunodominant clone was defined as the most abundant DNA sequence in deep sequencing data. CDR3 amino acid sequences were screened for sharing across subjects and compared with published repertoires and the VDJdb database. Through fastp at Q25 and MiXCR, TCRdb rebuilt clones from the public reads, retaining in-frame beta chains. Entries that share a CDR3 protein sequence are merged under the most common genes and DNA. What appears here as the V and J calls and clone size reflects TCRdb's work, not the paper's. The sample contains approximately 470,000 distinct CDR3 sequences, roughly 34% of them found a single time. The ten most abundant clones make up about 0.8% of the sample.

In this sample, this clonotype turned up many times. There is no known antigen for this receptor. Per-base quality was not reported, and no clone a single base away is much larger than it. Sequenced input: sorted CD4+, CD8+, or CD8+CD57+ T cells (not recorded which) from PBMCs. This clonotype originated in a human donor with aplastic anemia. The V and J segments used are TRBV9 and TRBJ2-1, with 7 central nucleotides matching TRBD2. CDR3 loop: CASGRGSDEQFF. In nucleotide form, the sequence is TGTGCCAGCGGTCGCGGGAGCGATGAGCAGTTCTTC.